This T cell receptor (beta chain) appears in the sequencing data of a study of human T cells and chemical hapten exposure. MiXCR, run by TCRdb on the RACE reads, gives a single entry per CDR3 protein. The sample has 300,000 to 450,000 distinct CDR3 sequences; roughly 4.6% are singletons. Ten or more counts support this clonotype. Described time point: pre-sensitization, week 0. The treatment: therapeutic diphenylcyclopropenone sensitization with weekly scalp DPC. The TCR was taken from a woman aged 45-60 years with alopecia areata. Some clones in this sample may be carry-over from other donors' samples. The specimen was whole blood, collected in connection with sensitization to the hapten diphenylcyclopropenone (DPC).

In nucleotides, the CDR3 is TGCGCCAGCAGCTTGACAGGGGGCACCGGGGAGCTGTTTTTT. Translation: CASSLTGGTGELFF. The chain couples TRBV5-1 to TRBJ2-2, with 8 bases identical to TRBD1. V was pared by 1 base and J by 4 bases, with 0 bases of the junction left unmatched. CDR3 length equals 14 residues. CDR1 SGHRS and CDR2 YFSETQ come from the germline V gene.